This TCR beta chain was captured by sequencing in a study of cytomegalovirus exposure and HLA in healthy donors. PCR primers comprised 60 Vbeta and 13 Jbeta primers. Original methodology: Among the unique TCR beta chains that a later analysis counted, about 86 million in all, 9.5 million to 11 million were shared. Produced via immunoSEQ multiplex PCR; TCRdb's table is partial and in-frame only. V and J calls and clone size are given by that table; D and trimming were obtained from the DNA. The data show some 140,000 clones, less than 80% seen once. As concerns this clone: What it binds is unknown.

General study points: Diagnosis of cytomegalovirus status made by the classifier reportedly showed high specificity and sensitivity. Serostatus for CMV was the only available immune exposure information.

The germline V gene encodes CDR1 LGHNA and CDR2 YNFKEQ. This CDR3 comprises 14 residues. V was clipped by 0 bases and J by 7 bases, with 13 bases between them. This clonotype originated in a woman aged 50 to 65 in good health and CMV-seropositive. V is TRBV4-2 and J is TRBJ2-7; maybe TRBD2 (6 bases). Sequenced: PBMCs. CDR3 region: CASSQDRGRGEQYF. In nucleotides, the CDR3 is TGTGCCAGCAGCCAAGATCGAGGTCGGGGGGAGCAGTACTTC.